These 4 T cell receptor beta chains originate from one sample sequenced in a study of neurological immune-mediated disorders. Using its own MiXCR run on the 5' RACE reads, TCRdb lists one record per CDR3 protein. Here the sample spans 20,000 to 30,000 distinct CDR3 sequences, about an eighth being singletons. The specimen was PBMCs. The receptors come from a woman in her sixties with HTLV-1-associated myelopathy (HAM/TSP).

This clonotype came up many times. The CDR3 sequence: CASSSGSVFDTQYF. CDR3 DNA: TGTGCCAGCAGCAGCGGTAGCGTATTCGATACGCAGTATTTT. The V call is TRBV5-6, the J call TRBJ2-3; D may be TRBD2 (5 bases). Germline CDR1 and CDR2: SGHDT and YYEEEE. The CDR3 is 14 amino acids. The V gene lost 4 bases and the J gene lost 6 bases, with 15 bases spanning the gap.

J is TRBJ2-7 and V is TRBV9; 7 bases are shared with TRBD1. This CDR3 spans 12 amino acids. The ends lost 3 bases at V and 6 bases at J; junction bases unmatched: 3. Germline CDR1 is SGDLS and CDR2 is YYNGEE. The CDR3 nucleotides are TGTGCCAGCAGCGGGCCAGGGGGCGAGCAGTACTTC. Translated, it gives CASSGPGGEQYF.

This clonotype was detected ten times or more. The gene calls are TRBV4-1 and TRBJ1-3; no clear D. The CDR3 is 17 amino acids. The germline V gene encodes CDR1 MGHRA and CDR2 YSYEKL. The ends were cut back, 0 bases at V and 0 bases at J, with 12 bases in the middle. DNA for the CDR3: TGCGCCAGCAGCCAAGAACGAGGAATTAACTCTGGAAACACCATATATTTT. Translation: CASSQERGINSGNTIYF.

This clonotype appeared many times. This sequence joins TRBV20-1 and TRBJ2-7, with a weak D call TRBD2 (6 bases). The CDR3 runs 14 residues. Trimming shortened V by 1 base and J by 4 bases, and 14 bases separated the two germline ends. Germline CDR1 DFQATT, CDR2 SNEGSKA (reference sequence). In DNA form, the CDR3 reads TGCAGTGCTAGAGCCCGGGACTTCAAATACGAGCAGTACTTC. Translating gives CSARARDFKYEQYF.